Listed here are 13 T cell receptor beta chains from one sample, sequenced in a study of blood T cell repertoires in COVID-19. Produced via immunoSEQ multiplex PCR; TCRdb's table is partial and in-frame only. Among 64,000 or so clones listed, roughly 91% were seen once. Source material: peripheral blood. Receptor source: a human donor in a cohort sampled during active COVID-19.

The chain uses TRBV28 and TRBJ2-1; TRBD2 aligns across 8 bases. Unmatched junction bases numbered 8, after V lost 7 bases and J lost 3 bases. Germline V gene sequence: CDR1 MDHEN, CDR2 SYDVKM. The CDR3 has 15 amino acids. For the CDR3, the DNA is TGTGCCAGCACCGTAGCGGGACCAAACTACAATGAGCAGTTCTTC. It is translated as CASTVAGPNYNEQFF.

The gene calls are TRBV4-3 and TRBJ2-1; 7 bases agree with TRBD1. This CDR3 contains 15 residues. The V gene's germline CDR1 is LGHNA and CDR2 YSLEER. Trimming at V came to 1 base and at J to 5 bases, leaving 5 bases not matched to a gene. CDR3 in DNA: TGCGCCAGCAGCCAAGCGGGACAGAGAAACAATGAGCAGTTCTTC. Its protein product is CASSQAGQRNNEQFF.

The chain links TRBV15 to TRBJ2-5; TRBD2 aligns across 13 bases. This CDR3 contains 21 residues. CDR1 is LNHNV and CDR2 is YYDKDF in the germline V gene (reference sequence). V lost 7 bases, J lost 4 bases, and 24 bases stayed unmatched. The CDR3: CATTPAPIPWTSGRLGETQYF. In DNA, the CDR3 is TGTGCCACCACTCCAGCCCCCATCCCCTGGACTAGCGGGAGACTAGGAGAGACCCAGTACTTC. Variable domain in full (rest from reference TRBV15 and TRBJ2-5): DAMVIQNPRYQVTQFGKPVTLSCSQTLNHNVMYWYQQKSSQAPKLLFHYYDKDFNNEADTPDNFQSRRPNTSFCFLDIRSPGLGDTAMYLCATTPAPIPWTSGRLGETQYFGPGTRLLVL.

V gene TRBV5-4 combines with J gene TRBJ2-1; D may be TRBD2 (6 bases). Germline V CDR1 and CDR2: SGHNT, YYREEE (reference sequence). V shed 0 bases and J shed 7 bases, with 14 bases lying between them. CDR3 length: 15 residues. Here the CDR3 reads CASSLVGGLINEQFF. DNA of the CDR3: TGTGCCAGCAGCTTGGTTGGGGGACTTATTAATGAGCAGTTCTTC.

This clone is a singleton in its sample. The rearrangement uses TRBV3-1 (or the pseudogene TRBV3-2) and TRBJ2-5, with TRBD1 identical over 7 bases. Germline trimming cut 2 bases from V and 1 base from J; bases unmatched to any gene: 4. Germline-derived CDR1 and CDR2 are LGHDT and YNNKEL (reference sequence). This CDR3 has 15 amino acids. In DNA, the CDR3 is TGTGCCAGCAGCCAAACGACAGGGTTCCAAGAGACCCAGTACTTC. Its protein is CASSQTTGFQETQYF.

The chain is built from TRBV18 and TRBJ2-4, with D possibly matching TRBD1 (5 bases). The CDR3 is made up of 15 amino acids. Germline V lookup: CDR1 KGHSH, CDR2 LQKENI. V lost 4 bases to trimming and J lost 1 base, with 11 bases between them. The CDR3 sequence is CASSLTGDAKNIQYF. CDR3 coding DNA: TGTGCCAGCTCACTCACAGGTGACGCCAAAAACATTCAGTACTTC.

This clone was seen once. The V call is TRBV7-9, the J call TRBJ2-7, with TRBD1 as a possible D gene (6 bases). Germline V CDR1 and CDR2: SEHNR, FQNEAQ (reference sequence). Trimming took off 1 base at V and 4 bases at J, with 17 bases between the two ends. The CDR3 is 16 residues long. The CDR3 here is CASSLEHATGKYEQYF. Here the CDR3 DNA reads TGTGCCAGCAGCTTAGAACATGCAACAGGGAAATACGAGCAGTACTTC.

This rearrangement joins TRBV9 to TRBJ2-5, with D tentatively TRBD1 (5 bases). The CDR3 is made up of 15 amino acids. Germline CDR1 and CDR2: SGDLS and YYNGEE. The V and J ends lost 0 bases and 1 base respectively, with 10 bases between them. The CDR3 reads CASSVAKGLQETQYF. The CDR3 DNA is TGTGCCAGCAGCGTAGCGAAGGGGCTCCAAGAGACCCAGTACTTC.

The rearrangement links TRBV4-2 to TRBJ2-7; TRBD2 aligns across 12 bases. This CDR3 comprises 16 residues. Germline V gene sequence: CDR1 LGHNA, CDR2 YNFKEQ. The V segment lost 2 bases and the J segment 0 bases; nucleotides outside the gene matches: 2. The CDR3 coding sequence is TGTGCCAGCAGCCAACAGACTAGCGGGAGCTCCTACGAGCAGTACTTC. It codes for CASSQQTSGSSYEQYF.

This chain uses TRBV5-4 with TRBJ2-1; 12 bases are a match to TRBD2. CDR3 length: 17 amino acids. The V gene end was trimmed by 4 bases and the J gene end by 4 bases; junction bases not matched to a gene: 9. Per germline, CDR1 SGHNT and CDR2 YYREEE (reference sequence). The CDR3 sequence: CASSLEGLAGSYNEQFF. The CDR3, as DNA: TGTGCCAGCAGCCTAGAAGGACTAGCGGGATCTTACAATGAGCAGTTCTTC.

CDR3 amino acids: CASSFRAGARETQYF. CDR3 bases: TGTGCCAGCAGTTTCCGAGCGGGAGCGAGAGAGACCCAGTACTTC. The V and J genes are TRBV27 and TRBJ2-5, with 8 nucleotides matching TRBD2. With 3 bases clipped from V and 4 bases from J, the junction kept 7 bases outside the gene matches. Looked up from germline, CDR1 is MNHEY and CDR2 is SMNVEV (reference sequence). The CDR3 is made up of 15 amino acids.

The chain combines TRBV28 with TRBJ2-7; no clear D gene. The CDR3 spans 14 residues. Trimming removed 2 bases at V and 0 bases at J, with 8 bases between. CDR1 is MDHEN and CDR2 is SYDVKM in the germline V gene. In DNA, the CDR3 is TGTGCCAGCAGTTTAGGGCCTCTCTCCTACGAGCAGTACTTC. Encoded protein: CASSLGPLSYEQYF. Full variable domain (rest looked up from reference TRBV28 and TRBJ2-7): DVKVTQSSRYLVKRTGEKVFLECVQDMDHENMFWYRQDPGLGLRLIYFSYDVKMKEKGDIPEGYSVSREKKERFSLILESASTNQTSMYLCASSLGPLSYEQYFGPGTRLTVT.

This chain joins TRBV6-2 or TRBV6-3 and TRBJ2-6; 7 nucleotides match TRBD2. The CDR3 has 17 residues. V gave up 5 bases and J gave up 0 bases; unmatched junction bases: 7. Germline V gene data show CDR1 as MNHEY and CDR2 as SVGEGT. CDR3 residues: CASSPLREDSGANVLTF. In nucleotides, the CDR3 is TGTGCCAGCAGTCCCCTCCGGGAGGACTCTGGGGCCAACGTCCTGACTTTC.